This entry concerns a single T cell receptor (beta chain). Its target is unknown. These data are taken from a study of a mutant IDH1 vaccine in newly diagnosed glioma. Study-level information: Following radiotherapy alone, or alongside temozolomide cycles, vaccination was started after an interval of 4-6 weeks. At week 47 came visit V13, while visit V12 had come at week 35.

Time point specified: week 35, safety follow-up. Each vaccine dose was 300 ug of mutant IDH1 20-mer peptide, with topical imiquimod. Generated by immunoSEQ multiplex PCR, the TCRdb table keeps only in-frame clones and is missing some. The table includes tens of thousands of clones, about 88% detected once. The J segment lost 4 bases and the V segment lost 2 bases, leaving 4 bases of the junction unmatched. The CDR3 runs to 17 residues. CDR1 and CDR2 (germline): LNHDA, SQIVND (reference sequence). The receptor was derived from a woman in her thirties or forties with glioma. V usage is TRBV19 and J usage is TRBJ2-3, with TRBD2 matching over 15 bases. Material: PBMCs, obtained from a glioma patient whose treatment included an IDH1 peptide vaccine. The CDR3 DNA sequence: TGTGCCAGTAGTATACGGGGACTAGCGGGGGGTCCAGATACGCAGTATTTT. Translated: CASSIRGLAGGPDTQYF.